The 18 T cell receptor beta chains below all came from one sample that was sequenced in a study of T cell responses to AZD1222 COVID-19 vaccine. The repertoire was sequenced with immunoSEQ multiplex PCR; TCRdb's copy has only in-frame clones and lacks some. The top ten clones hold 16% of a sample with about 100,000 clones, roughly nine tenths of them seen once. Here the sequenced sample was peripheral blood, taken on day 0 of AZD1222 vaccination. The receptors were gathered from an adult in good health.

The CDR3 here is CASSSGPSENEQFF. The CDR3, as DNA: TGCGCCAGCAGCAGCGGGCCGAGCGAGAATGAGCAGTTCTTC. V usage is TRBV5-1 and J usage is TRBJ2-1, with a tentative D call TRBD2 (6 bases). The CDR3 contains 14 residues. Germline lookup yields CDR1 SGHRS and CDR2 YFSETQ. Trimming removed 4 bases from V and 7 bases from J, with 15 bases in between.

This clone came up a few times. The rearrangement uses TRBV6-1 and TRBJ1-4, with TRBD1 matching 9 bases. With V trimmed by 0 bases and J by 8 bases, 4 bases remained unmatched. Looked up from germline, CDR1 is MNHNS and CDR2 is SASEGT. There are 15 residues in the CDR3. Here the CDR3 DNA reads TGTGCCAGCAGTGAAGCGGAGACAGGGGGGGAAAAACTGTTTTTT. Translating gives CASSEAETGGEKLFF.

The V call is TRBV5-1, the J call TRBJ1-2; TRBD1 aligns across 8 bases. V dropped 4 bases and J dropped 7; count of bases not matched to a gene: 6. Per germline, CDR1 SGHRS and CDR2 YFSETQ. The CDR3 is 13 residues long. In DNA, the CDR3 is TGCGCCAGCAGCGTAACAGGGGGTATTGGCTACACCTTC. Translated, it gives CASSVTGGIGYTF.

This clone was seen a few times. The gene calls are TRBV6-4 and TRBJ2-1; 7 bases are shared with TRBD2. The ends lost 3 bases at V and 12 bases at J; junction bases unmatched: 11. Germline V gene data show CDR1 as MRHNA and CDR2 as SNTAGT. This CDR3 comprises 14 residues. This chain's CDR3 is CASSESLAAIGQFF. The CDR3 bases are TGTGCCAGCAGTGAGAGTCTAGCGGCAATAGGGCAGTTCTTC.

The J gene is TRBJ1-2, the V gene TRBV6-5, with a possible D match to TRBD1 (5 bases). The germline CDR1 and CDR2 sequences are MNHEY and SVGAGI. The ends were cut back, 5 bases at V and 2 bases at J, with 9 bases in the middle. The length of the CDR3 is 13 residues. The CDR3 DNA reads as TGTGCCAGCAGTAAATCAGGGAACTATGGCTACACCTTC. Its translation: CASSKSGNYGYTF.

This clone qualifies as medium-sized. The V and J genes are TRBV11-3 and TRBJ1-6; D unresolved. In germline, CDR1 is SGHNT, CDR2 YENEEA. Trimming took off 6 bases at V and 9 bases at J, with 21 bases between the two ends. The CDR3 totals 16 residues. CDR3 nucleotide sequence: TGTGCCAGCAGTCTCCCACAGCGCATTCACGGTTCACCCCTCCACTTT. This gives the protein CASSLPQRIHGSPLHF.

The chain couples TRBV7-3 to TRBJ1-3, with 8 bases aligning to TRBD1. The CDR3 covers 14 residues. V was pared by 5 bases and J by 2 bases, with 2 bases of the junction left unmatched. Per germline, CDR1 SGHTA and CDR2 FQGTGA. The chain's CDR3 is CASSAQGAGNTIYF. The CDR3 bases are TGTGCCAGCAGCGCACAGGGGGCTGGAAACACCATATATTTT.

The genes are TRBV7-2 and TRBJ1-1, with D uncertain. Germline CDR1 is SGHTA and CDR2 is FQGNSA. V gave up 5 bases and J gave up 1 base, with 11 bases separating them. The CDR3 spans 14 residues. DNA of the CDR3: TGTGCCAGCAGCCCCCAGCAAGCGAACACTGAAGCTTTCTTT. As protein: CASSPQQANTEAFF.

This chain connects TRBV18 to TRBJ2-1; 7 nucleotides agree with TRBD1. J lost 7 bases, V lost 3 bases, and 3 bases had no gene match. The CDR3 length is 13 residues. The V gene's germline CDR1 is KGHSH and CDR2 LQKENI. Written as DNA, the CDR3 is TGTGCCAGCTCACCGACAGGGTCGAATGAGCAGTTCTTC. Residues: CASSPTGSNEQFF.

In its sample, this clone was seen a few times. The rearrangement links TRBV7-9 to TRBJ1-1; D is ambiguous. CDR1 SEHNR and CDR2 FQNEAQ come from the germline V gene (reference sequence). The CDR3 spans 13 residues. V was pared by 7 bases and J by 3 bases, with 12 bases between. For the CDR3, the DNA is TGTGCCAGCACACCGAAAGTGGACACTGAAGCTTTCTTT. Amino acid sequence: CASTPKVDTEAFF.

This clone was seen only once. The V and J genes are TRBV2 and TRBJ2-3, with 9 bases that match TRBD2. Germline CDR1 is SNHLY and CDR2 is FYNNEI. The CDR3 has 15 amino acids. V was clipped by 10 bases and J by 3 bases; unmatched bases: 11. CDR3 sequence: CATSGAGGRTDTQYF. The CDR3 nucleotides are TGTGCCACCTCGGGGGCGGGGGGGAGGACAGATACGCAGTATTTT.

The V and J genes are TRBV6-5 and TRBJ2-7; 9 bases match TRBD2. V gave up 2 bases and J gave up 2 bases; unmatched junction bases: 4. Looked up from germline, CDR1 is MNHEY and CDR2 is SVGAGI. The length of the CDR3 is 15 residues. The chain's CDR3 is CASSYGGRVAYEQYF. The DNA for the CDR3 is TGTGCCAGCAGTTACGGCGGGAGGGTCGCCTACGAGCAGTACTTC.

This chain connects TRBV9 to TRBJ2-1; the D call may be TRBD1 or TRBD2 (6 bases each). This CDR3 spans 13 amino acids. V lost 3 bases and J 6 bases, leaving 10 bases between the germline ends. Germline V CDR1 and CDR2: SGDLS, YYNGEE. CDR3 DNA: TGTGCCAGCAGCGGGGGGGCGAGCAATGAGCAGTTCTTC. Protein sequence: CASSGGASNEQFF.

V usage is TRBV19 and J usage is TRBJ2-7; a weak D match, TRBD1 (6 bases). V was pared by 0 bases and J by 3 bases, with 12 bases between. The CDR3 runs 15 residues. From germline, CDR1 is LNHDA and CDR2 SQIVND (reference sequence). CDR3 protein: CASSIEGQGIYEQYF. In DNA, the CDR3 is TGTGCCAGTAGTATAGAGGGTCAGGGGATCTACGAGCAGTACTTC.

CDR3 nucleotide sequence: TGTGCCAGCAGTTGGGATATTTATAATTCACCCCTCCACTTT. This translates into CASSWDIYNSPLHF. The chain links TRBV28 to TRBJ1-6, with D uncertain. CDR1 MDHEN and CDR2 SYDVKM come from the germline V gene. This CDR3 has 14 residues. Between the trimmed V and J ends, which lost 4 bases and 4 bases, there was a span of 8 bases.

The chain links TRBV5-4 to TRBJ1-5; TRBD1 matches at 7 bases. Germline V gene sequence: CDR1 SGHNT, CDR2 YYREEE (reference sequence). This CDR3 has 13 residues. V lost 2 bases to trimming and J lost 6 bases; unmatched junction nucleotides: 2. DNA for the CDR3: TGTGCCAGCAGCTTAGGGGGCGGTCAGCCCCAGCATTTT. Translating it yields CASSLGGGQPQHF.

The chain carries TRBV19 and TRBJ1-3, with D uncertain. V lost 8 bases, J lost 4 bases, and 6 bases lay in between. The CDR3 runs 11 residues. The V gene's germline CDR1 is LNHDA and CDR2 SQIVND (reference sequence). CDR3 sequence reads: CASHSGNTIYF. In DNA form, the CDR3 reads TGTGCCAGTCATTCCGGAAACACCATATATTTT. Combining the CDR3 with reference TRBV19 and TRBJ1-3 gives the whole variable domain DGGITQSPKYLFRKEGQNVTLSCEQNLNHDAMYWYRQDPGQGLRLIYYSQIVNDFQKGDIAEGYSVSREKKESFPLTVTSAQKNPTAFYLCASHSGNTIYFGEGSWLTVV.

The chain joins TRBV27 to TRBJ2-1; a weak D match, TRBD2 (5 bases). V was trimmed by 7 bases and J by 3 bases, leaving 10 bases between them. CDR1 MNHEY and CDR2 SMNVEV come from the germline V gene (reference sequence). The CDR3 has 13 amino acids. CDR3 DNA: TGTGCCAGCAAAAGCGGCTACTACAATGAGCAGTTCTTC. Translated, it gives CASKSGYYNEQFF.